This T cell receptor (beta chain) was observed in a study of Ad26.COV2.S vaccination and SARS-CoV-2 variants. Study background: In the COV1001 trial, the donor was in the Ad26.COV2.S arm. Study-wide results and limits: The placebo group had lower spike-specific TCR breadth than the vaccine recipients did.

As to this clone: What it binds is unknown.

Treatment of the sample: approximately 18 received Ad26.COV2.S at low or high dose, single or two shots; 5 received placebo; per-sample allocation not given. Samples came from day 63 after the first vaccine or placebo injection. This adult donor, from Boston, was 18-55 years old. Data came from immunoSEQ multiplex PCR; TCRdb stores just in-frame clones and leaves some out. The table lists about 350,000 clones, 80% to 90% of them singletons. V lost 4 bases and J lost 1, with 8 bases in between. Germline CDR1 reads SGHRS; CDR2 reads YFSETQ. The CDR3 spans 13 residues. Material: peripheral blood, obtained in a trial of Ad26.COV2.S vaccine versus placebo. This sequence was found in a person between 18 and 65 years old who received the Ad26.COV2.S COVID-19 vaccine or a placebo. This sequence joins TRBV5-1 and TRBJ2-5, with D tentatively TRBD2 (6 bases). The CDR3 loop reads CASSPGSQETQYF. The CDR3 DNA follows: TGCGCCAGCAGCCCCGGGAGCCAAGAGACCCAGTACTTC.